The 11 T cell receptor beta chains below come from one sample, sequenced in a study of blood T cell repertoires in COVID-19. The data were produced by immunoSEQ multiplex PCR, yet TCRdb's version contains in-frame clones alone and is incomplete. The sample records almost 250,000 clones, 85% being singletons. Sequenced: PBMCs or T cells enriched from blood (not recorded which). Receptors originate from a woman between 50 and 59 years old with acute COVID-19.

The chain recombines TRBV6-1 with TRBJ1-6; D remains unclear. The length of the CDR3 is 18 residues. Germline CDR1 MNHNS, CDR2 SASEGT. Trimming stripped 3 bases from V and 0 bases from J, with 15 bases between. CDR3 region: CASSDVFVLSSYNSPLHF. The CDR3 region has the DNA TGTGCCAGCAGTGACGTATTTGTTCTGAGCTCCTATAATTCACCCCTCCACTTT.

There are a few counts of this clone. V usage is TRBV7-9 and J usage is TRBJ1-2; a possible D gene is TRBD1 (6 bases). This CDR3 is built from 15 residues. The germline gives CDR1 SEHNR, CDR2 FQNEAQ (reference sequence). V was cut by 3 bases and J by 0 bases, with 11 bases left in between. The CDR3 is CASSLSGGPNYGYTF. The CDR3 bases are TGTGCCAGCAGCTTGAGCGGGGGGCCTAACTATGGCTACACCTTC.

This clone has more than one count but fewer than ten. The J gene is TRBJ2-3, the V gene TRBV5-8; 7 nucleotides match TRBD1. The V gene end was trimmed by 4 bases and the J gene end by 0 bases; junction bases not matched to a gene: 8. Germline V lookup: CDR1 SGHTS, CDR2 YDEGEE. This CDR3 comprises 16 residues. This CDR3 is CASSAYGTVSTDTQYF. As DNA, the CDR3 is TGTGCCAGCAGCGCTTACGGGACAGTCAGCACAGATACGCAGTATTTT.

V and J are TRBV10-2 and TRBJ1-1, with TRBD1 identical over 7 bases. With 11 bases clipped from V and 2 bases from J, the junction kept 8 bases outside the gene matches. Germline CDR1 reads WSHSY; CDR2 reads SAAADI. CDR3 length equals 13 residues. The CDR3 here is CAAQGVGNTEAFF. The CDR3 DNA sequence: TGCGCCGCGCAGGGGGTTGGAAACACTGAAGCTTTCTTT.

This chain connects TRBV11-2 to TRBJ1-4; D possibly corresponds to TRBD1 (5 bases). The length of the CDR3 is 14 residues. The germline CDR1 and CDR2 sequences are SGHAT and FQNNGV. V shed 7 bases and J shed 8 bases, with 17 bases lying between them. The DNA of the CDR3 is TGTGCCAGCAACGGGGGGTTGGGAGGGGAAAAACTGTTTTTT. This codes for CASNGGLGGEKLFF.

The chain joins TRBV25-1 to TRBJ2-7; 9 nucleotides line up with TRBD2. Germline-derived CDR1 and CDR2 are MGHDK and SYGVNS. This CDR3 comprises 17 residues. The ends lost 2 bases at V and 0 bases at J; junction bases unmatched: 8. CDR3 nucleotide sequence: TGTGCCAGCAGTGAAGCAGCGGGGGGCCTCAGCTCCTACGAGCAGTACTTC. It translates to CASSEAAGGLSSYEQYF.

The V and J genes are TRBV25-1 and TRBJ1-1; 8 bases map to TRBD1. The CDR3 is 13 amino acids. Germline CDR1 reads MGHDK; CDR2 reads SYGVNS. With 3 bases clipped from V and 10 bases from J, the junction kept 7 bases outside the gene matches. In DNA, the CDR3 is TGTGCCAGCAGTGACCCACGACAGGGGCGAGCTTTCTTT. Its protein product is CASSDPRQGRAFF.

In its sample, this clone was seen once. The chain recombines TRBV12-5 with TRBJ2-3; 9 positions match TRBD1. V shed 2 bases and J 4 bases; nucleotides not matched to a gene: 7. The germline V gene encodes CDR1 LGHNT and CDR2 FRNRAP. This CDR3 has 16 amino acids. For the CDR3, the DNA is TGTGCTAGTGGTTTGACCGGGACAGGGAGGGCAGATACGCAGTATTTT. It yields the protein CASGLTGTGRADTQYF.

The CDR3, as DNA: TGTGCCAGCAGCTTGGCAGGGCGGGAAAGTGAAAAACTGTTTTTT. This sequence encodes CASSLAGRESEKLFF. The J gene is TRBJ1-4, the V gene TRBV5-4; maybe TRBD1 (5 bases). The CDR3 runs 15 residues. V gave up 0 bases and J gave up 7 bases, with 13 bases separating them. Per the germline V gene, CDR1 is SGHNT and CDR2 is YYREEE (reference sequence).

This clone was counted only a few times. V is TRBV7-2 and J is TRBJ1-2; TRBD1 matches at 7 bases. J gave up 3 bases and V 4 bases, and 5 bases lay outside the gene matches. The CDR3 is 14 amino acids. The germline V gene has CDR1 SGHTA and CDR2 FQGNSA. CDR3 sequence (DNA): TGTGCCAGCAGCTACGACAGGGAGGACTATGGCTACACCTTC. Its protein is CASSYDREDYGYTF.

In this sample, this clone turned up once. The chain carries TRBV27 and TRBJ1-3; weak D call: TRBD1 (6 bases). V was trimmed by 1 base and J by 2 bases, leaving 12 bases between them. This CDR3 has 16 amino acids. Germline V gives CDR1 MNHEY, CDR2 SMNVEV (reference sequence). CDR3 nucleotide sequence: TGTGCCAGCAGTTTATTCGGGGGGCTCCCTGGAAACACCATATATTTT. This gives the protein CASSLFGGLPGNTIYF.